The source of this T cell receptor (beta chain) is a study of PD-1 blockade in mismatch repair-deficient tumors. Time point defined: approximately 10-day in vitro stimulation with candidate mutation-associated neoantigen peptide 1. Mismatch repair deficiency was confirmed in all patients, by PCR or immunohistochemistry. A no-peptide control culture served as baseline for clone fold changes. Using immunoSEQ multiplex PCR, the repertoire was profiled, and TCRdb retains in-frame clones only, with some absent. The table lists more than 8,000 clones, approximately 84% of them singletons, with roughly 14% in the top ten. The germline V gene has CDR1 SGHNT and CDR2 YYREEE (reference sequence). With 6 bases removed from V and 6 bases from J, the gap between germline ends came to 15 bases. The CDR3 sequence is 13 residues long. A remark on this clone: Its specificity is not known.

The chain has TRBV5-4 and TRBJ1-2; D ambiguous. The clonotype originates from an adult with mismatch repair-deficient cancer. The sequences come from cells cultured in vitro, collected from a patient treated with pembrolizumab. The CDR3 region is CASNTAGSDGYTF. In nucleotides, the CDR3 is TGTGCCAGCAACACGGCCGGAAGTGATGGCTACACCTTC. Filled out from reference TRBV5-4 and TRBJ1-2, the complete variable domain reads ETGVTQSPTHLIKTRGQQVTLRCSSQSGHNTVSWYQQALGQGPQFIFQYYREEENGRGNFPPRFSGLQFPNYSSELNVNALELDDSALYLCASNTAGSDGYTFGSGTRLTVV.